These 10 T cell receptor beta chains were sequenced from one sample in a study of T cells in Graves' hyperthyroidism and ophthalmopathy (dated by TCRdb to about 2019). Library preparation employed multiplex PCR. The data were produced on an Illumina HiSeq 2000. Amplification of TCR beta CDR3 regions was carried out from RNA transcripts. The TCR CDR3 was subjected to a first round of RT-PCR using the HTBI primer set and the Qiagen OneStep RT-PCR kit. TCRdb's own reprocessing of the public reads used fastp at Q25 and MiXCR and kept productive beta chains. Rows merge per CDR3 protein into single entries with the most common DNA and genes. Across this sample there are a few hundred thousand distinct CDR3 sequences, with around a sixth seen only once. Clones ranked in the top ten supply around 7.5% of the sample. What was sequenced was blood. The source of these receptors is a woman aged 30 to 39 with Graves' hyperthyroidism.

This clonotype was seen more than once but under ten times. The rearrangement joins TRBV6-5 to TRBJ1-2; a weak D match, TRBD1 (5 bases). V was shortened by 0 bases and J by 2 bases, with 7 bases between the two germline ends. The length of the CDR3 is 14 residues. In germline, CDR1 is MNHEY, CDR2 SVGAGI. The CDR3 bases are TGTGCCAGCAGTTACTCAAGGACAAACTATGGCTACACCTTC. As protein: CASSYSRTNYGYTF.

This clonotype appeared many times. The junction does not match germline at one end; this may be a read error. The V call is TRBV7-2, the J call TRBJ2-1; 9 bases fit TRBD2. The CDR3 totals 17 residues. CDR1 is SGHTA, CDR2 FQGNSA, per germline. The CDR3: CASSPGREGSSYNKQFF. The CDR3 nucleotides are TGTGCCAGCAGCCCCGGGCGGGAGGGGAGCTCCTACAATAAGCAGTTCTTC.

The CDR3 spells CALGGLAGHEQFF. The CDR3 nucleotides read TGTGCCCTAGGGGGACTAGCGGGCCACGAGCAGTTCTTC. This chain connects TRBV24-1 to TRBJ2-1, with 12 bases aligning to TRBD2. From germline, CDR1 is KGHDR and CDR2 SFDVKD. This CDR3 spans 13 amino acids. The junction had 9 bases not matched to a gene; V was cut back by 12 bases and J by 10 bases.

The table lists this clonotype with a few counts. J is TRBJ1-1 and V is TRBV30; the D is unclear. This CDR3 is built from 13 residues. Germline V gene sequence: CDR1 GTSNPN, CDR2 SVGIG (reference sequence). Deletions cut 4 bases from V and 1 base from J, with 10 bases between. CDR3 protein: CAWTLLGNTEAFF. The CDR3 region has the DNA TGTGCCTGGACCTTATTGGGGAACACTGAAGCTTTCTTT.

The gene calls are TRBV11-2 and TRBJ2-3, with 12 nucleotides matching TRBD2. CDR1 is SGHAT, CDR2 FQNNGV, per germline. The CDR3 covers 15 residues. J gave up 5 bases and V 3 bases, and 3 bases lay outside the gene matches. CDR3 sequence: CASSLTSGSLDTQYF. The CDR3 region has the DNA TGTGCCAGCAGCTTGACTAGCGGGAGTTTAGATACGCAGTATTTT.

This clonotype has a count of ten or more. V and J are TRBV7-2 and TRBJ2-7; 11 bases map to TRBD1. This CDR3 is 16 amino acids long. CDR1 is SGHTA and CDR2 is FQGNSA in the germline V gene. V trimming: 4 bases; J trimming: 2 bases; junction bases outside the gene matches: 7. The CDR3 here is CASSYIPGQGAYEQYF. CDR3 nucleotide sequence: TGTGCCAGCAGCTACATACCGGGACAGGGGGCCTACGAGCAGTACTTC.

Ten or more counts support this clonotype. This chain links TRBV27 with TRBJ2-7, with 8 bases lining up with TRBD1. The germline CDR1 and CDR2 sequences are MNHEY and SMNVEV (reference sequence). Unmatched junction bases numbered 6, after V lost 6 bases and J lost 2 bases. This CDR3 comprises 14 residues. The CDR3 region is CASSLGQGPYEQYF. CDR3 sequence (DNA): TGTGCCAGCAGCCTCGGACAGGGCCCCTACGAGCAGTACTTC.

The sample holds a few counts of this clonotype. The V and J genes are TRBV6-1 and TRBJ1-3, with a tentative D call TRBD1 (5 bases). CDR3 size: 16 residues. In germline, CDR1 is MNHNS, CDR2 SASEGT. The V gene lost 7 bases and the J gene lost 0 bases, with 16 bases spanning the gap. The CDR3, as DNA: TGTGCCAGCACCAAGGGGCTCTCGAGCTCTGGAAACACCATATATTTT. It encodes CASTKGLSSSGNTIYF.

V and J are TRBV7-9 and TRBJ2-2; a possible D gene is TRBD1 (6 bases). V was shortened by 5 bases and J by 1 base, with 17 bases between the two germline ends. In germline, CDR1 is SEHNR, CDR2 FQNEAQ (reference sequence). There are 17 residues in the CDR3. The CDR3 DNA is TGTGCCAGCAGCGCAAACCAGGGGACGGTGAACACCGGGGAGCTGTTTTTT. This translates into CASSANQGTVNTGELFF.

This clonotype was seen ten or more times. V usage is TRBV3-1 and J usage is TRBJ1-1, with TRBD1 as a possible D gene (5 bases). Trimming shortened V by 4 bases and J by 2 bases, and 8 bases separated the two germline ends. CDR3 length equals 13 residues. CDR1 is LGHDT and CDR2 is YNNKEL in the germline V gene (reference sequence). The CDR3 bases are TGTGCCAGCAGCCCGGGACTCAACACTGAAGCTTTCTTT. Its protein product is CASSPGLNTEAFF.